This T cell receptor beta chain was found in a study of T cell repertoires in cytomegalovirus infection. Study overall: It was the public TCR beta signatures that indicated both CMV infection and matching HLA type. Regarding the study as a whole: Adding up the frequency of public TCR beta families identified people who carried CMV plus the relevant HLA. Dominant in the ex vivo response were TCR beta clonotypes restricted by HLA-C and specific for CMV.

MiXCR was run by TCRdb on the reads, yielding one entry per CDR3 protein. The sample holds 600,000 to 800,000 distinct CDR3 sequences, 24% seen once. V was trimmed by 6 bases and J by 7 bases, leaving 21 bases between them. Germline lookup yields CDR1 DFQATT and CDR2 SNEGSKA (reference sequence). CDR3 size: 15 residues. The table lists this clonotype with a few counts. As yet, its antigen is unknown. V usage is TRBV20-1 and J usage is TRBJ2-2; possibly TRBD1 or TRBD2 for D (6 bases each). The clonotype originates from a human donor in good health (CMV status not recorded). Some clones in this sample may be carry-over from other donors' samples. Sequenced input: CD8+ T cells from PBMCs. The CDR3 protein is CSARTERGVGGELFF. In DNA form, the CDR3 reads TGCAGTGCCAGGACAGAAAGGGGGGTAGGCGGGGAGCTGTTTTTT.